Following are 25 T cell receptor beta chains from one sample sequenced in a study of shared clonotypes between healthy human individuals. The repertoire was sequenced with immunoSEQ multiplex PCR; TCRdb's copy has only in-frame clones and lacks some. The repertoire holds some 2 million clones, with about 95% as singletons. Positive CCR7 selection of CD45RO-negative cells yielded the naive CD8 cells, and terminally differentiated effector memory CD45RA+ cells were excluded. Specimen: naive CD8+ T cells sorted from blood. The receptors were sampled from a man younger than 35 in good health.

The V and J genes are TRBV7-9 and TRBJ2-7; no definite D call. The ends were cut back, 5 bases at V and 7 bases at J, with 12 bases in the middle. Germline CDR1 SEHNR, CDR2 FQNEAQ (reference sequence). This CDR3 has 12 residues. The CDR3 DNA is TGTGCCAGCAGCCCAGGCCCCACTGAGCAGTACTTC. It encodes CASSPGPTEQYF.

CDR3 region: CASSAGAAYGYTF. The CDR3 bases are TGTGCCAGTAGTGCAGGGGCGGCCTATGGCTACACCTTC. J is TRBJ1-2 and V is TRBV19; D may be TRBD1 (6 bases). The V end lost 5 bases, the J end lost 4 bases, and 11 bases lay between the germline ends. CDR3 length: 13 residues. Per germline, CDR1 LNHDA and CDR2 SQIVND (reference sequence).

This clone was seen a single time. The chain links TRBV7-2 to TRBJ2-7; possible D gene TRBD2, 6 bases. Trimming shortened V by 1 base and J by 2 bases, and 12 bases separated the two germline ends. The CDR3 spans 15 residues. Germline V gene data show CDR1 as SGHTA and CDR2 as FQGNSA. CDR3 nucleotide sequence: TGTGCCAGCAGCTTAGATCTGGGACTGCCCTACGAGCAGTACTTC. Translating gives CASSLDLGLPYEQYF.

This rearrangement joins TRBV9 to TRBJ1-1; D remains unclear. Germline V gene data show CDR1 as SGDLS and CDR2 as YYNGEE. Trimming stripped 3 bases from V and 1 base from J, with 7 bases between. The length of the CDR3 is 13 residues. In DNA form, the CDR3 reads TGTGCCAGCAGCGAGGGCCCGAACACTGAAGCTTTCTTT. Protein sequence: CASSEGPNTEAFF.

J is TRBJ2-2 and V is TRBV15; tentative D call: TRBD1 (6 bases). Germline V CDR1 and CDR2: LNHNV, YYDKDF (reference sequence). Trimming left V 0 bases short and J 0 bases short, with 14 bases between. CDR3 length: 18 amino acids. CDR3 DNA: TGTGCCACCAGCAGAGATCCGTGGACAGAAACGAACACCGGGGAGCTGTTTTTT. Translated: CATSRDPWTETNTGELFF.

This clone was seen a single time. The J gene is TRBJ2-1, the V gene TRBV7-9; TRBD2 matches 12 bases. V shed 4 bases, J shed 9 bases, and the junction held 7 bases outside the gene matches. Germline-derived CDR1 and CDR2 are SEHNR and FQNEAQ (reference sequence). CDR3 length: 15 residues. The CDR3 reads CASSWTSGILGEQFF. CDR3 sequence (DNA): TGTGCCAGCAGCTGGACTAGCGGGATTCTAGGTGAGCAGTTCTTC.

The chain recombines TRBV7-9 with TRBJ2-3, with TRBD2 identical over 9 bases. V lost 0 bases and J lost 2; bases outside the gene matches: 6. This CDR3 has 17 residues. Germline lookup yields CDR1 SEHNR and CDR2 FQNEAQ (reference sequence). The CDR3 nucleotides are TGTGCCAGCAGCTTAGCCTCACTAGCGGGTATCACAGATACGCAGTATTTT. Its protein product is CASSLASLAGITDTQYF.

This chain links TRBV19 with TRBJ2-3; D is unresolved. This CDR3 is 15 amino acids long. The germline CDR1 and CDR2 sequences are LNHDA and SQIVND (reference sequence). V lost 1 base to trimming and J lost 2 bases, with 10 bases between them. DNA of the CDR3: TGTGCCAGTAGTATAGGGGCCTACTTCACAGATACGCAGTATTTT. Translating it yields CASSIGAYFTDTQYF.

The rearrangement uses TRBV7-2 and TRBJ2-2; 8 bases line up with TRBD1. J lost 4 bases, V lost 5 bases, and 12 bases had no gene match. Germline CDR1 is SGHTA and CDR2 is FQGNSA. CDR3 length equals 17 residues. In DNA form, the CDR3 reads TGTGCCAGCAGCCCAGTGAGGGGGACAGGCGGCACCGGGGAGCTGTTTTTT. It specifies CASSPVRGTGGTGELFF.

The chain carries TRBV27 and TRBJ2-7; possibly TRBD1 for D (5 bases). Germline V gene data show CDR1 as MNHEY and CDR2 as SMNVEV (reference sequence). Trimming took 5 bases from V and 7 from J, leaving 12 bases between them. CDR3 length equals 12 residues. The CDR3: CASSPVGEEQYF. The CDR3, as DNA: TGTGCCAGCAGTCCTGTAGGGGAAGAGCAGTACTTC.

The chain uses TRBV30 and TRBJ1-5; D call uncertain. The V end lost 1 base, the J end lost 0 bases, and 10 bases lay between the germline ends. The CDR3 covers 15 residues. Germline CDR1 reads GTSNPN; CDR2 reads SVGIG (reference sequence). The CDR3 nucleotides read TGTGCCTGGAGTGATGCCAGCGCTAGCAATCAGCCCCAGCATTTT. It specifies CAWSDASASNQPQHF.

This clone was picked up one time. V usage is TRBV28 and J usage is TRBJ2-7; D not resolved. Looked up from germline, CDR1 is MDHEN and CDR2 is SYDVKM. V was pared by 2 bases and J by 2 bases, with 4 bases between. The CDR3 is 12 residues long. CDR3 sequence reads: CASSLNTYEQYF. The CDR3 DNA follows: TGTGCCAGCAGTTTAAACACCTACGAGCAGTACTTC.

The V gene is TRBV6-6, the J gene TRBJ1-4; D uncertain. The CDR3 spans 13 residues. The germline V and J ends were trimmed by 2 bases and 4 bases, with 5 bases remaining between them. Germline V gene data show CDR1 as MNHNY and CDR2 as SVGAGI (reference sequence). Here the CDR3 reads CASSYSYNEKLFF. As DNA, the CDR3 is TGTGCCAGCAGTTACAGTTATAATGAAAAACTGTTTTTT.

The chain joins TRBV6-6 to TRBJ1-2; D is undetermined. Germline V gene lookup returns CDR1 MNHNY and CDR2 SVGAGI (reference sequence). V was cut by 2 bases and J by 4 bases, with 8 bases left in between. The length of the CDR3 is 13 residues. The CDR3 loop reads CASSYGNGYGYTF. For the CDR3, the DNA is TGTGCCAGCAGTTACGGTAATGGCTATGGCTACACCTTC.

This clone was seen once. The rearrangement links TRBV7-8 to TRBJ1-1; D unclear. Germline V lookup: CDR1 SGHVS, CDR2 FQNEAQ. The CDR3 is made up of 13 amino acids. The V end was cut by 3 bases, the J end by 4 bases, with 9 bases between. The DNA for the CDR3 is TGTGCCAGCAGCTTGACCGGAGGCACTGAAGCTTTCTTT. Translated, it gives CASSLTGGTEAFF.

With regard to this clone: The sample carries other DNA sequences with the same CDR3. The rearrangement uses TRBV29-1 and TRBJ2-1; D not certain. From germline, CDR1 is SQVTM and CDR2 ANQGSEA. The CDR3 consists of 9 residues. Trimming cost V 7 bases and J 5 bases, with 3 bases left between them. The CDR3 bases are TGCAGCGCCGACAATGAGCAGTTCTTC. Protein: CSADNEQFF.

This chain uses TRBV10-3 with TRBJ1-1; D might be TRBD1 (5 bases). The CDR3 consists of 11 residues. The germline gives CDR1 ENHRY, CDR2 SYGVKD. V shed 11 bases and J shed 4 bases, with 11 bases lying between them. The CDR3 nucleotides are TGTGCCGCGGGGCTCGGCACTGAAGCTTTCTTT. Translating gives CAAGLGTEAFF.

The rearrangement uses TRBV30 and TRBJ2-5; 7 nucleotides align to TRBD1. The CDR3 has 15 amino acids. Germline V gene sequence: CDR1 GTSNPN, CDR2 SVGIG (reference sequence). Losses at the gene ends were 0 bases for V and 5 bases for J; bases not matched to a gene: 9. CDR3 bases: TGTGCCTGGAGTGTACGGGACAGAAATCCGGAGACCCAGTACTTC. Its protein product is CAWSVRDRNPETQYF.

The genes are TRBV11-2 and TRBJ1-3; no definite D call. Germline lookup yields CDR1 SGHAT and CDR2 FQNNGV. The CDR3 covers 15 residues. Trimming pared 0 bases from V and 11 bases from J, leaving 17 bases between. In nucleotides, the CDR3 is TGTGCCAGCAGCTTAGATCTGAATCCCATCCAACCCATATATTTT. Its translation is CASSLDLNPIQPIYF.

The chain recombines TRBV29-1 with TRBJ2-2; 9 bases line up with TRBD2. V gave up 5 bases and J gave up 1 base; unmatched junction bases: 2. Germline CDR1 SQVTM, CDR2 ANQGSEA. This CDR3 has 14 residues. The chain's CDR3 is CSVISGGNTGELFF. In nucleotides, the CDR3 is TGCAGCGTTATTAGCGGGGGGAACACCGGGGAGCTGTTTTTT.

V is TRBV30 and J is TRBJ1-1; the D gene is possibly TRBD1 (6 bases). The V gene's germline CDR1 is GTSNPN and CDR2 SVGIG (reference sequence). V was clipped by 0 bases and J by 5 bases, with 13 bases between them. This CDR3 region has 14 residues. The CDR3 region is CAWSVTDRWTEAFF. The CDR3 bases are TGTGCCTGGAGTGTAACGGACAGATGGACTGAAGCTTTCTTT.

On this clone: Other DNA sequences within the sample encode an identical CDR3. The chain joins TRBV7-6 to TRBJ2-7; D unclear. Per germline, CDR1 SGHVS and CDR2 FNYEAQ. CDR3 length: 13 residues. V was pared by 0 bases and J by 0 bases, with 3 bases between. The CDR3 reads CASSLASSYEQYF. The CDR3 DNA sequence: TGTGCCAGCAGCTTAGCCTCCTCCTACGAGCAGTACTTC.

For the CDR3, the DNA is TGTGCCAGCAGCGCCGAACCGGGACCAGGAGGGGCTGAAGCTTTCTTT. This gives the protein CASSAEPGPGGAEAFF. The chain uses TRBV7-8 and TRBJ1-1; perhaps TRBD1 as D (5 bases). Trimming stripped 5 bases from V and 6 bases from J, with 22 bases between. The CDR3 consists of 16 residues. The germline gives CDR1 SGHVS, CDR2 FQNEAQ.

The chain couples TRBV19 to TRBJ1-1; D gene unclear. Per the germline V gene, CDR1 is LNHDA and CDR2 is SQIVND (reference sequence). CDR3 length: 14 residues. V was shortened by 9 bases and J by 7 bases, with 21 bases between the two germline ends. In DNA form, the CDR3 reads TGTGCCAGCCAAGTATATCCGGGGATCAATGAAGCTTTCTTT. Amino acids: CASQVYPGINEAFF. Full variable domain (remainder filled in from reference TRBV19 and TRBJ1-1): DGGITQSPKYLFRKEGQNVTLSCEQNLNHDAMYWYRQDPGQGLRLIYYSQIVNDFQKGDIAEGYSVSREKKESFPLTVTSAQKNPTAFYLCASQVYPGINEAFFGQGTRLTVV.

V usage is TRBV21-1 and J usage is TRBJ1-5; TRBD1 is taken as the D call from the table, unchecked against the DNA. TRBV21-1 is reported as a pseudogene. CDR3 length equals 15 residues. CDR3 in amino acids: CASSNGTGQDRPQHF. The CDR3 DNA follows: TGTGCCAGCAGCAACGGGACAGGCCAGGATCGGCCCCAGCATTTT.